Given below is one T cell receptor (beta chain) in context. Trimming left V 5 bases short and J 4 bases short, with 18 bases between. Germline lookup yields CDR1 SGHAT and CDR2 FQNNGV. The length of the CDR3 is 16 residues. These data belong to a study of CD8+ T cells in alopecia areata. Investigators isolated RNA and reverse transcribed it into cDNA to act as the sequencing template. Profiled with immunoSEQ multiplex PCR; TCRdb holds only in-frame clones, not every one. The table includes roughly 25,000 clones, 40% to 60% detected once. The sequence was collected from a human donor with alopecia areata. Sequencing input: NKG2D-high CD8+ T cells sorted from blood. J is TRBJ2-1 and V is TRBV11-2, with D possibly TRBD2 on 6 matching bases. CDR3 sequence reads: CASSLRAGSAYNEQFF. The CDR3 DNA is TGTGCCAGCAGCCTACGAGCGGGTTCGGCTTACAATGAGCAGTTCTTC.